A selection of T cell receptor beta chains follows, all from one sample in a study of blood T cell repertoires in COVID-19. Clones were sequenced by immunoSEQ multiplex PCR, and TCRdb holds only the in-frame ones, with some missing. The data show approximately 97,000 clones, approximately 86% seen once. Sample: peripheral blood. These receptors came from a woman aged 45-59 years with COVID-19, enrolled during active disease. The CDR3 runs from the conserved cysteine through the conserved F or W. Each record gives: CDR3 DNA, CDR3 protein, V gene, D gene, clone size, J gene. D genes are given only for firm matches. Clone size is stated in some rows and not others, as once, few, many or a class when expanded.

CDR3nt: TGTGCCTGGAGTCAGTTATACCAAGAGACCCAGTACTTC
CDR3aa: CAWSQLYQETQYF
v_gene: TRBV30
d_gene: NA
abundance: NA
j_gene: TRBJ2-5

CDR3nt: TGTGCCAGCAGCCCAAACCCCCCCAGGGGTGGCACAGATACGCAGTATTTT
CDR3aa: CASSPNPPRGGTDTQYF
v_gene: TRBV7-3
d_gene: NA
abundance: NA
j_gene: TRBJ2-3

CDR3nt: TGTGCCTGGAGTGTGTTAGGGGACAATGAGCAGTTCTTC
CDR3aa: CAWSVLGDNEQFF
v_gene: TRBV30
d_gene: NA
abundance: NA
j_gene: TRBJ2-1

CDR3nt: TGTGCCAGCAGTTCCCCACTCCTGGGGAGGCAGTTCTTC
CDR3aa: CASSSPLLGRQFF
v_gene: TRBV6-5
d_gene: NA
abundance: NA
j_gene: TRBJ2-1

CDR3nt: TGTGCCAGTAGTTCCCCTCCGGGACAGCACATGAACACTGAAGCTTTCTTT
CDR3aa: CASSSPPGQHMNTEAFF
v_gene: TRBV19
d_gene: TRBD1
abundance: few
j_gene: TRBJ1-1

CDR3nt: TGTGCCAGCAGCGTTAGGCGGGGGGGTACGGCCGGGGAGCTGTTTTTT
CDR3aa: CASSVRRGGTAGELFF
v_gene: TRBV9
d_gene: TRBD2
abundance: NA
j_gene: TRBJ2-2

CDR3nt: TGTGCCAGTAGCGGATGGGGGACAACTTATGGCTACACCTTC
CDR3aa: CASSGWGTTYGYTF
v_gene: TRBV19
d_gene: NA
abundance: NA
j_gene: TRBJ1-2

CDR3nt: TGTGCCAGCAGACCGGGACAGACATCCTACGAGCAGTACTTC
CDR3aa: CASRPGQTSYEQYF
v_gene: TRBV5-4
d_gene: TRBD1
abundance: NA
j_gene: TRBJ2-7

CDR3nt: TGTGCCAGCAGCCAGGACATTACCAGTTCACCCCTCCACTTT
CDR3aa: CASSQDITSSPLHF
v_gene: TRBV7-9
d_gene: NA
abundance: NA
j_gene: TRBJ1-6

CDR3nt: TGTGCCAGCTTAACAGGGGCGGGGGCTTTCTTT
CDR3aa: CASLTGAGAFF
v_gene: TRBV27
d_gene: TRBD1
abundance: few
j_gene: TRBJ1-1

CDR3nt: TGTGCCAGCAGCCAGCTCTTTCCAGGGTTCGGTGAAAAACTGTTTTTT
CDR3aa: CASSQLFPGFGEKLFF
v_gene: TRBV14
d_gene: NA
abundance: NA
j_gene: TRBJ1-4

CDR3nt: TGTGCCTGGAGTGTAGGACTCTCTGGAAACACCATATATTTT
CDR3aa: CAWSVGLSGNTIYF
v_gene: TRBV30
d_gene: NA
abundance: NA
j_gene: TRBJ1-3

CDR3nt: TGTGCCAGCAGTTTTGGTTCGGGTGAGCAGTTCTTC
CDR3aa: CASSFGSGEQFF
v_gene: TRBV12-3/TRBV12-4
d_gene: NA
abundance: NA
j_gene: TRBJ2-1

CDR3nt: TGCGCCAGCAGACTGACTCTGAACACTGAAGCTTTCTTT
CDR3aa: CASRLTLNTEAFF
v_gene: TRBV5-1
d_gene: NA
abundance: NA
j_gene: TRBJ1-1

CDR3nt: TGTGCCACCAGTGATTCGGACGGGGACTATGGCTACACCTTC
CDR3aa: CATSDSDGDYGYTF
v_gene: TRBV24-1
d_gene: NA
abundance: NA
j_gene: TRBJ1-2

CDR3nt: TGTGCCAGCAGCCCCGACCGAGGCGAAGATACGCAGTATTTT
CDR3aa: CASSPDRGEDTQYF
v_gene: TRBV7-3
d_gene: NA
abundance: NA
j_gene: TRBJ2-3

CDR3nt: TGTGCCAGCAGCCTGGGGACAGATAATGAAAAACTGTTTTTT
CDR3aa: CASSLGTDNEKLFF
v_gene: TRBV11-3
d_gene: TRBD1
abundance: NA
j_gene: TRBJ1-4

CDR3nt: TGTGCCAGCAGCGCTTCGGGACAGAAAAACACTGAAGCTTTCTTT
CDR3aa: CASSASGQKNTEAFF
v_gene: TRBV9
d_gene: TRBD1
abundance: NA
j_gene: TRBJ1-1

CDR3nt: TGTGCCAGCAGTTTAGCGGGGGGTTACACCGGGGAGCTGTTTTTT
CDR3aa: CASSLAGGYTGELFF
v_gene: TRBV6-2/TRBV6-3
d_gene: TRBD2
abundance: NA
j_gene: TRBJ2-2

CDR3nt: TGTGCCAGCAGCCCCCGCGGGGCGGATGGCTACACCTTC
CDR3aa: CASSPRGADGYTF
v_gene: TRBV9
d_gene: NA
abundance: NA
j_gene: TRBJ1-2

CDR3nt: TGTGCCAGCAGTGGGGTCGCGGAAGGCGGTAATGAAAAACTGTTTTTT
CDR3aa: CASSGVAEGGNEKLFF
v_gene: TRBV2
d_gene: NA
abundance: NA
j_gene: TRBJ1-4

CDR3nt: TGTGCCAGCAGCCAAGATCCCCGGGATGTGAACACTGAAGCTTTCTTT
CDR3aa: CASSQDPRDVNTEAFF
v_gene: TRBV3-1/TRBV3-2
d_gene: NA
abundance: NA
j_gene: TRBJ1-1

CDR3nt: TGTGCCACCAGTGACCCGGGAGGCCGCAGCTCCTACGAGCAGTACTTC
CDR3aa: CATSDPGGRSSYEQYF
v_gene: TRBV24-1
d_gene: TRBD2
abundance: NA
j_gene: TRBJ2-7

CDR3nt: TGTGCCAGCAAAGACAGGTTGGGAGACACCGGGGAGCTGTTTTTT
CDR3aa: CASKDRLGDTGELFF
v_gene: TRBV7-9
d_gene: NA
abundance: NA
j_gene: TRBJ2-2

CDR3nt: TGTGCCAGCAGCGTACAGGGGGAGGGATGGCAGCCCCAGCATTTT
CDR3aa: CASSVQGEGWQPQHF
v_gene: TRBV2
d_gene: TRBD1
abundance: NA
j_gene: TRBJ1-5

CDR3nt: TGTGCCAGCAGTGAAGGGACTAGCAACAATGAGCAGTTCTTC
CDR3aa: CASSEGTSNNEQFF
v_gene: TRBV2
d_gene: TRBD2
abundance: NA
j_gene: TRBJ2-1

CDR3nt: TGTGCCAGCAGTTGGCTACTAGGGCAAGAGACCCAGTACTTC
CDR3aa: CASSWLLGQETQYF
v_gene: TRBV6-5
d_gene: NA
abundance: NA
j_gene: TRBJ2-5

CDR3nt: TGTGCCAGCAGTTTCTTCGGGGGTTTGCAGCCCCAGCATTTT
CDR3aa: CASSFFGGLQPQHF
v_gene: TRBV27
d_gene: NA
abundance: NA
j_gene: TRBJ1-5

CDR3nt: TGTGCCAGCTCACTAATGGACAGCCTCAACTATAATTCACCCCTCCACTTT
CDR3aa: CASSLMDSLNYNSPLHF
v_gene: TRBV18
d_gene: NA
abundance: NA
j_gene: TRBJ1-6

CDR3nt: TGTGCCAGCAGCTTGCCAGGGGGCTCTGGAAACACCATATATTTT
CDR3aa: CASSLPGGSGNTIYF
v_gene: TRBV5-4
d_gene: TRBD1
abundance: NA
j_gene: TRBJ1-3

CDR3nt: TGTGCCTGGAGCGGTCATAGCGGGGGGAACGCAGATACGCAGTATTTT
CDR3aa: CAWSGHSGGNADTQYF
v_gene: TRBV30
d_gene: TRBD2
abundance: NA
j_gene: TRBJ2-3

CDR3nt: TGTGCCAGCAGCTCGCAGGACGGGACAGGCCACCTGGATAGTGAAAAACTGTTTTTT
CDR3aa: CASSSQDGTGHLDSEKLFF
v_gene: TRBV7-4
d_gene: TRBD1
abundance: NA
j_gene: TRBJ1-4

CDR3nt: TGTGCCAGCAGTGAGGGACTAGCGGTAAGCCAAGAGACCCAGTACTTC
CDR3aa: CASSEGLAVSQETQYF
v_gene: TRBV6-1
d_gene: TRBD2
abundance: NA
j_gene: TRBJ2-5